The 27 T cell receptor beta chains below come from one sample, sequenced in a study of spatial heterogeneity in lung cancer. The time point: sample taken at primary tumor resection. Material for sequencing was whole RNA from tumor, nontumor lung or frozen PBMC, left unsorted. TCRdb independently ran MiXCR on the 5' RACE reads; one entry per CDR3 protein. Among about 92,000 distinct CDR3 sequences, over 9.5% were seen once, and the ten largest hold roughly two fifths. Sequenced material: PBMCs, taken at surgery. Receptors originate from a male donor with early-stage non-small cell lung cancer.

The chain joins TRBV5-5 to TRBJ1-1; D call uncertain. The CDR3 runs 12 residues. CDR1 SGHKS and CDR2 YYEKEE come from the germline V gene (reference sequence). With 0 bases removed from V and 5 bases from J, the gap between germline ends came to 5 bases. The CDR3 region is CASSLVVTEAFF. CDR3 in DNA: TGTGCCAGCAGCTTGGTGGTAACTGAAGCTTTCTTT.

With respect to this clonotype: This may come from a read error, since a much larger clone is one base off. The chain is built from TRBV9 and TRBJ2-1; no definite D call. Trimming shortened V by 0 bases and J by 7 bases, and 14 bases separated the two germline ends. This CDR3 has 15 amino acids. Germline assignment: CDR1 SGDLS and CDR2 YYNGEE. The CDR3 is CASSVGPTFQNEQFF. The CDR3 DNA sequence: TGTGCCAGCAGCGTAGGCCCGACCTTTCAGAATGAGCAGTTCTTC.

In this sample, this clonotype turned up a few times. The V gene is TRBV20-1, the J gene TRBJ2-2; 14 bases match TRBD2. Germline V gene sequence: CDR1 DFQATT, CDR2 SNEGSKA (reference sequence). Unmatched junction bases numbered 6, after V lost 5 bases and J lost 10 bases. This CDR3 comprises 14 residues. The CDR3 reads CSAEPGLAGEELFF. The CDR3, as DNA: TGCAGTGCTGAACCGGGACTAGCGGGAGAGGAGCTGTTTTTT.

The sample holds many counts of this clonotype. The chain joins TRBV7-8 to TRBJ1-1; D gene ambiguous. V lost 5 bases to trimming and J lost 5 bases, with 12 bases between them. This CDR3 has 13 amino acids. Germline V gene lookup returns CDR1 SGHVS and CDR2 FQNEAQ. CDR3: CASSAQEATEAFF. As DNA, the CDR3 is TGTGCCAGCAGCGCGCAGGAGGCTACTGAAGCTTTCTTT.

This clonotype has ten or more counts. The V and J genes are TRBV6-2 or TRBV6-3 and TRBJ2-7; 9 bases match TRBD1. V trimming: 2 bases; J trimming: 7 bases; junction bases outside the gene matches: 12. The CDR3 spans 16 residues. Germline V gene sequence: CDR1 MNHEY, CDR2 SVGEGT. The CDR3 DNA follows: TGTGCCAGCAGTTACATCCCCGGACAGGGGCGACGGGAGCAGTACTTC. This encodes CASSYIPGQGRREQYF.

The table lists this clonotype with a few counts. The chain employs TRBV28 and TRBJ2-1, with 15 nucleotides matching TRBD2. This CDR3 spans 18 amino acids. The germline CDR1 and CDR2 sequences are MDHEN and SYDVKM. V trimming: 4 bases; J trimming: 6 bases; junction bases outside the gene matches: 10. The CDR3 sequence: CASSSPGLAGGRLNEQFF. The CDR3 nucleotides are TGTGCCAGCAGTTCCCCGGGACTAGCGGGGGGACGACTCAATGAGCAGTTCTTC.

This chain joins TRBV7-2 and TRBJ2-2, with a possible D match to TRBD1 (6 bases). CDR1 and CDR2 (germline): SGHTA, FQGNSA. The CDR3 is made up of 13 amino acids. Trimming left V 5 bases short and J 7 bases short, with 11 bases between. The CDR3 DNA reads TGTGCCAGCAGCCTAGACAGGTTCGGGGAGCTGTTTTTT. As protein: CASSLDRFGELFF.

In its sample, this clonotype was seen a few times. This chain links TRBV20-1 with TRBJ1-5, with a tentative D call TRBD1 (5 bases). The ends were cut back, 6 bases at V and 2 bases at J, with 14 bases in the middle. Per the germline V gene, CDR1 is DFQATT and CDR2 is SNEGSKA (reference sequence). The CDR3 loop spans 14 amino acids. CDR3 residues: CSAPPGGGNQPQHF. Written as DNA, the CDR3 is TGCAGTGCCCCCCCTGGGGGGGGCAATCAGCCCCAGCATTTT.

The table lists this clonotype with a few counts. This chain connects TRBV20-1 to TRBJ1-1; D not resolved. CDR1 DFQATT and CDR2 SNEGSKA come from the germline V gene (reference sequence). V was trimmed by 7 bases and J by 3 bases, leaving 12 bases between them. The CDR3 spans 12 residues. For the CDR3, the DNA is TGCAGTGTTCAGCCCGCGGACACTGAAGCTTTCTTT. This encodes CSVQPADTEAFF.

This sequence joins TRBV5-1 and TRBJ2-7, with 8 bases aligning to TRBD1. Germline V gene data show CDR1 as SGHRS and CDR2 as YFSETQ. The CDR3 runs to 15 residues. With 3 bases clipped from V and 2 bases from J, the junction kept 7 bases outside the gene matches. In DNA, the CDR3 is TGCGCCAGCAGCTCCCGCGGACAGGGACCCTACGAGCAGTACTTC. Amino acid sequence: CASSSRGQGPYEQYF. The full variable domain, in which reference TRBV5-1 and TRBJ2-7 provide the parts outside the CDR3, is KAGVTQTPRYLIKTRGQQVTLSCSPISGHRSVSWYQQTPGQGLQFLFEYFSETQRNKGNFPGRFSGRQFSNSRSEMNVSTLELGDSALYLCASSSRGQGPYEQYFGPGTRLTVT.

This chain links TRBV11-2 with TRBJ2-7; no clear D. The V end lost 2 bases, the J end lost 6 bases, and 8 bases lay between the germline ends. The CDR3 has 12 residues. Germline values: CDR1 SGHAT, CDR2 FQNNGV. The CDR3, as DNA: TGTGCCAGCAGCTTACCGAGCCTCGAGCAGTACTTC. This encodes CASSLPSLEQYF.

This clonotype has a count of ten or more. This chain joins TRBV7-9 and TRBJ2-2, with a weak D call TRBD1 (6 bases). V lost 4 bases and J lost 1, with 13 bases in between. The CDR3 is 16 residues long. The germline gives CDR1 SEHNR, CDR2 FQNEAQ (reference sequence). DNA for the CDR3: TGTGCCAGCAGCTACCGCCGGGACAAGAACACCGGGGAGCTGTTTTTT. It translates to CASSYRRDKNTGELFF.

This clonotype was detected a few times. The rearrangement joins TRBV11-1 to TRBJ2-3, with 8 nucleotides matching TRBD1. Trimming at V came to 5 bases and at J to 4 bases, leaving 2 bases not matched to a gene. This CDR3 spans 13 amino acids. Germline V gives CDR1 SGHAT, CDR2 FQDESV (reference sequence). CDR3 DNA: TGTGCCAGCAGCCCAGGGGGCCCAGATACGCAGTATTTT. It yields the protein CASSPGGPDTQYF.

The chain is built from TRBV2 and TRBJ1-2, with TRBD1 matching 10 bases. V gave up 6 bases and J gave up 7 bases; unmatched junction bases: 11. The CDR3 has 15 amino acids. The germline V gene encodes CDR1 SNHLY and CDR2 FYNNEI. CDR3 nucleotides: TGTGCCAGCAGGGTACGACCGGACAGGGGGTTTGGCTACACCTTC. It codes for CASRVRPDRGFGYTF.

The chain has TRBV24-1 and TRBJ1-6, with D perhaps TRBD1 (5 bases). This CDR3 region has 13 residues. Trimming cost V 5 bases and J 7 bases, with 8 bases left between them. Per the germline V gene, CDR1 is KGHDR and CDR2 is SFDVKD. The CDR3 loop reads CATSGGINSPLHF. The CDR3 DNA reads TGTGCCACCAGTGGGGGGATCAATTCACCCCTCCACTTT.

This clonotype has just a few counts. CDR3 protein: CASTMRQTNEKLFF. The CDR3 bases are TGTGCCAGCACCATGAGGCAGACAAATGAAAAACTGTTTTTT. The chain uses TRBV11-2 and TRBJ1-4; D is unresolved. This CDR3 comprises 14 residues. V was trimmed by 7 bases and J by 5 bases, leaving 14 bases between them. Germline V gene sequence: CDR1 SGHAT, CDR2 FQNNGV.

Points on this clonotype: A junction boundary mismatches the germline segment, possibly from a read error. V usage is TRBV20-1 and J usage is TRBJ2-7; no clear D gene. Germline V gene data show CDR1 as DFQATT and CDR2 as SNEGSKA (reference sequence). The CDR3 sequence is 14 residues long. The CDR3 DNA reads TGCAGTGCAAGAGACCCCCTAGTCTCCTACGAGCAGTACTTC. Protein sequence: CSARDPLVSYEQYF.

In this sample, this clonotype turned up many times. The chain uses TRBV5-1 and TRBJ2-5; tentative D call: TRBD2 (6 bases). The CDR3 spans 14 residues. Trimming pared 3 bases from V and 2 bases from J, leaving 11 bases between. The germline gives CDR1 SGHRS, CDR2 YFSETQ. DNA for the CDR3: TGCGCCAGCAGCTCCCCGGCGGGGCAAGAGACCCAGTACTTC. Amino acids: CASSSPAGQETQYF.

V and J are TRBV7-2 and TRBJ2-5; 11 nucleotides agree with TRBD2. From germline, CDR1 is SGHTA and CDR2 FQGNSA. J lost 7 bases, V lost 4 bases, and 14 bases had no gene match. The CDR3 totals 17 residues. The CDR3: CASSSGPLAGGRGTQYF. CDR3 DNA sequence: TGTGCCAGCAGCTCGGGCCCGCTAGCGGGGGGCCGAGGGACCCAGTACTTC. The entire variable domain, with the rest obtained from reference TRBV7-2 and TRBJ2-5, is as follows: GAGVSQSPSNKVTEKGKDVELRCDPISGHTALYWYRQSLGQGLEFLIYFQGNSAPDKSGLPSDRFSAERTGGSVSTLTIQRTQQEDSAVYLCASSSGPLAGGRGTQYFGPGTRLLVL.

This clonotype was counted between two and nine times. This chain joins TRBV30 and TRBJ1-1, with D uncertain. This CDR3 has 11 amino acids. Trimming took off 2 bases at V and 1 base at J, with 2 bases between the two ends. Germline V lookup: CDR1 GTSNPN, CDR2 SVGIG (reference sequence). CDR3: CAWSRNTEAFF. CDR3 in DNA: TGTGCCTGGAGTCGGAACACTGAAGCTTTCTTT.

The chain is built from TRBV9 and TRBJ2-3, with D maybe TRBD2 (5 bases). CDR1 is SGDLS, CDR2 YYNGEE, per germline. CDR3 size: 17 residues. The ends were cut back, 0 bases at V and 11 bases at J, with 25 bases in the middle. The CDR3 region is CASSVDPWSGPNSGQYF. The CDR3 DNA reads as TGTGCCAGCAGCGTAGACCCCTGGAGCGGCCCAAATAGTGGGCAGTATTTT.

The chain is built from TRBV19 and TRBJ1-3; a possible D gene is TRBD1 (5 bases). V lost 2 bases to trimming and J lost 0 bases, with 14 bases between them. The CDR3 extends over 17 amino acids. Germline V lookup: CDR1 LNHDA, CDR2 SQIVND (reference sequence). Here the CDR3 reads CASSIFNQGDSGNTIYF. The CDR3 DNA reads as TGTGCCAGTAGTATATTCAACCAGGGAGACTCTGGAAACACCATATATTTT.

The chain recombines TRBV18 with TRBJ2-1; 10 nucleotides line up with TRBD2. This CDR3 is 17 amino acids long. The V gene end was trimmed by 4 bases and the J gene end by 0 bases; junction bases not matched to a gene: 6. CDR1 and CDR2 (germline): KGHSH, LQKENI. The CDR3 nucleotides are TGTGCCAGCTCACACGGGACTAGCGCGAGCTCCTACAATGAGCAGTTCTTC. It translates to CASSHGTSASSYNEQFF.

This clonotype is deemed medium-sized. Here the CDR3 DNA reads TGTGCCAGCAGCTCAATGGACGGGACAGGGAACGAGCAGTACTTC. Its translation: CASSSMDGTGNEQYF. The V and J genes are TRBV7-9 and TRBJ2-7, with 9 bases that match TRBD1. CDR3 length: 15 residues. With 4 bases clipped from V and 5 bases from J, the junction kept 9 bases outside the gene matches. Germline values: CDR1 SEHNR, CDR2 FQNEAQ (reference sequence).

The chain joins TRBV28 to TRBJ2-1; 7 bases line up with TRBD2. Germline V gene lookup returns CDR1 MDHEN and CDR2 SYDVKM. The CDR3 is 15 amino acids. Losses at the gene ends were 6 bases for V and 12 bases for J; bases not matched to a gene: 17. The CDR3 is CASRNAGTTAQRQFF. CDR3 nucleotides: TGTGCCAGCAGAAATGCCGGGACTACTGCCCAAAGGCAGTTCTTC.

This clonotype was recorded a few times. The chain joins TRBV20-1 to TRBJ2-1; 12 nucleotides line up with TRBD2. The CDR3 sequence is 15 residues long. Per the germline V gene, CDR1 is DFQATT and CDR2 is SNEGSKA (reference sequence). V trimming: 3 bases; J trimming: 7 bases; junction bases outside the gene matches: 7. Written as DNA, the CDR3 is TGCAGTGCTAGCGGGCTAGCGGGGGGGTTTAATGAGCAGTTCTTC. This encodes CSASGLAGGFNEQFF.

The genes are TRBV30 and TRBJ1-6; possibly TRBD1 for D (5 bases). The CDR3 is 15 amino acids. Germline-derived CDR1 and CDR2 are GTSNPN and SVGIG (reference sequence). Between the trimmed V and J ends, which lost 4 bases and 4 bases, there was a span of 14 bases. CDR3 nucleotide sequence: TGTGCCTGGACGGGCAGGGAGGGATATAATTCACCCCTCCACTTT. Protein product: CAWTGREGYNSPLHF.